This entry describes one T cell receptor (beta chain). The data stem from a study of control samples from healthy donors and cancer patients. Sequencing used immunoSEQ multiplex PCR; TCRdb keeps in-frame clones, though not all of them. In the table there are 130,000 to 150,000 clones, 85% to 95% of which are singletons. CDR1 is SGHAT, CDR2 FQNNGV, per germline. This CDR3 region has 15 residues. V was cut by 1 base and J by 2 bases, with 12 bases left in between. The V gene is TRBV11-2, the J gene TRBJ2-7; no firm D call. The receptor was isolated from a man aged 55 to 70 with colorectal cancer. Sequences were obtained from PBMCs. As DNA, the CDR3 is TGTGCCAGCAGCTTAGGGTCCGACACTACCTACGAGCAGTACTTC. Protein sequence: CASSLGSDTTYEQYF.